Presented here are 5 T cell receptor beta chains from one specimen sequenced in a study of blood T cells in healthy people across ages. Through a sample-barcoded 5' primer and a J-beta primer mix, a second PCR was run for roughly 6 to 11 cycles. Each CDR3 protein is one row after TCRdb ran MiXCR on the 5' RACE reads. The sample lists some 1,000,000 distinct CDR3 sequences; roughly 24% were seen once. The same data also went into a second study, on T cells of mothers and their children.

Sequencing was carried out using blood. The source of these receptors is a girl aged 2-10 years in good health.

This chain connects TRBV3-1 to TRBJ2-3, with 8 bases fitting TRBD2. The V gene's germline CDR1 is LGHDT and CDR2 YNNKEL (reference sequence). Losses at the gene ends were 3 bases for V and 2 bases for J; bases not matched to a gene: 7. The CDR3 contains 16 residues. In DNA form, the CDR3 reads TGTGCCAGCAGCCATCTAGCGGGCAATTCCACAGATACGCAGTATTTT. Translated, it gives CASSHLAGNSTDTQYF.

This clonotype was counted only a few times. V gene TRBV2 combines with J gene TRBJ2-3; 9 positions match TRBD1. CDR3 length: 12 amino acids. V dropped 10 bases and J dropped 6; count of bases not matched to a gene: 5. Germline values: CDR1 SNHLY, CDR2 FYNNEI. The CDR3 sequence: CANPGQGDTQYF. CDR3 bases: TGTGCCAACCCAGGACAGGGGGATACGCAGTATTTT.

This clonotype turned up a few times. This chain links TRBV29-1 with TRBJ2-4; D not certain. The CDR3 is 11 residues long. V dropped 8 bases and J dropped 6 bases, with 11 bases sitting between them. Germline values: CDR1 SQVTM, CDR2 ANQGSEA. CDR3 region: CSLMAGNIQYF. DNA of the CDR3: TGCAGCTTAATGGCCGGAAACATTCAGTACTTC.

A few counts support this clonotype. The rearrangement links TRBV5-6 to TRBJ2-1; 9 positions agree with TRBD1. The CDR3 spans 15 residues. Germline V gene lookup returns CDR1 SGHDT and CDR2 YYEEEE. The V segment lost 3 bases and the J segment 7 bases; nucleotides outside the gene matches: 8. The CDR3 loop is CASSWEQGAMNEQFF. The CDR3 DNA reads as TGTGCCAGCAGCTGGGAACAGGGGGCGATGAATGAGCAGTTCTTC. The full variable domain, completed using reference TRBV5-6 and TRBJ2-1, is DAGVTQSPTHLIKTRGQQVTLRCSPKSGHDTVSWYQQALGQGPQFIFQYYEEEERQRGNFPDRFSGHQFPNYSSELNVNALLLGDSALYLCASSWEQGAMNEQFFGPGTRLTVL.

This sequence joins TRBV5-1 and TRBJ2-5, with TRBD1 identical over 7 bases. The germline V gene encodes CDR1 SGHRS and CDR2 YFSETQ. Trimming at V came to 3 bases and at J to 4 bases, leaving 6 bases not matched to a gene. The CDR3 length is 14 residues. The CDR3 nucleotides read TGCGCCAGCAGCTCCGGGACAGACCTAGAGACCCAGTACTTC. The encoded protein is CASSSGTDLETQYF.